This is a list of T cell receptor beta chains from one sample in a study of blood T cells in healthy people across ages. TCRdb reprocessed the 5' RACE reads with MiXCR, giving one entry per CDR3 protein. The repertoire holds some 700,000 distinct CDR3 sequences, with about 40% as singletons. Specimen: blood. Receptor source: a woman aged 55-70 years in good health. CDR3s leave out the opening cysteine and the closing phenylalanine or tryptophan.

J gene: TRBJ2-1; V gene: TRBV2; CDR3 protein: ASILAGGRVNGQF
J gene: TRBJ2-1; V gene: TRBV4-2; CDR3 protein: ASRRGLAENEQF
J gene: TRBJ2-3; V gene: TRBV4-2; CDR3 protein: ASSQGLTRDTQY
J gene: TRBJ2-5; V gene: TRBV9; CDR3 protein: ASSVVASGSGETQY
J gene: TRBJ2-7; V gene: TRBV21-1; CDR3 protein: ASSQSGPHYEQY
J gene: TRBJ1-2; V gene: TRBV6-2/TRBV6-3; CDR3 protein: ASSNGTPYGYT
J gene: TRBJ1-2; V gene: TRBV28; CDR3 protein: ASSQGSDYGYT
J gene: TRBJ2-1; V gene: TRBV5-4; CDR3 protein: ASQREKTYNEQF
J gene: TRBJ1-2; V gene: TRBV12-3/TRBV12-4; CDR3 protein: ASRTQSVDGYT
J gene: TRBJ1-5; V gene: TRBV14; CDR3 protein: ASSQSYNQPQH
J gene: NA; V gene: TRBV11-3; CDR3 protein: ASSSSTGLAGEETQY
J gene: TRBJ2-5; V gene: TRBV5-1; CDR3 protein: ASSLVSGGAHEQY
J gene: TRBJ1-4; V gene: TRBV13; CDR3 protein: ASSPEGGRGEKLF
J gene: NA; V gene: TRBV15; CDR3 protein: ATSRVGQGPYNEQY
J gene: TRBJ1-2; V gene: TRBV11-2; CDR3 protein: ASSLLGRSNYGYT
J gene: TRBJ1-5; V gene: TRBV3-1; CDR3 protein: ASSQDGQPQH
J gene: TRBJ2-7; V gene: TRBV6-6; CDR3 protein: ASSSRQGEFTQY
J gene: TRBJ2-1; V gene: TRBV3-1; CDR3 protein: ASSQASFEQF
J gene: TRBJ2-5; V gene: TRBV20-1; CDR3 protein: SAPGTSGGTNKETQY
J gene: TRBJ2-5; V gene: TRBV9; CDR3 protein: ASSPTWVGETQY
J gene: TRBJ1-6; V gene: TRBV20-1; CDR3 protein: SARGRLGGRGRSPLH
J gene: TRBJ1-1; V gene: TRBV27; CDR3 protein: ASRDSGWSEAF
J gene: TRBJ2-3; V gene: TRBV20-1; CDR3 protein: SARPPGLATDTQY
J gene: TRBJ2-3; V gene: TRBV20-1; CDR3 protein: SASLRSGGHTDTQY
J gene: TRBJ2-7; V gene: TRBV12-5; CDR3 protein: ASGLFLTGTSGNSYNEQY
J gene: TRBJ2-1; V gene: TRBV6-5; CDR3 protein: ASSYWGRGMINEQF
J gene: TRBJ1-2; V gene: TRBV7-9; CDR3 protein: ASSHPEGVREGYT
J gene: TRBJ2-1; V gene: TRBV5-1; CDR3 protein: ASSLKTDKHNEQF
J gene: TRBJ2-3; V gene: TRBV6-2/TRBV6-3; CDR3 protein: ASATRASDSTDTQY
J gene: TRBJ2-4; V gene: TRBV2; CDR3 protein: ASSETKKQY
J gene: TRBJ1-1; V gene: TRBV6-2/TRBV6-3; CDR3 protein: ASSQTRTEAF
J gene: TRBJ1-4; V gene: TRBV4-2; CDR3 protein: ASSQPQGLNEKLF
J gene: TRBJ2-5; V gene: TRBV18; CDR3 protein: ASSPPNPTGGRAQY
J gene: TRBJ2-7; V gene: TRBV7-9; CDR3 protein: ASSLEPLIIYEQY
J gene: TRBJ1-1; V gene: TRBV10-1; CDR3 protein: ASSNRGNTEAF
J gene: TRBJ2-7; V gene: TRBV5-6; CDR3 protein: ASSLVSPDHLEIYEQY
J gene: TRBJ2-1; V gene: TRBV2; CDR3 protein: ASRRVPEQF
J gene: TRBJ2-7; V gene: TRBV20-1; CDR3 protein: SALAGGGTYEQY
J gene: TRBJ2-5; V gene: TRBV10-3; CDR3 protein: AIGIGGALNGQY
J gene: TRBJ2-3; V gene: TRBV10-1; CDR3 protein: ASGANSGADTQY
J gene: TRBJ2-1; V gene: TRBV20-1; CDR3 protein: SARTGTSGTSGHNEQF
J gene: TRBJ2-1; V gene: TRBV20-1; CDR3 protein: SASPLARTYNEQF
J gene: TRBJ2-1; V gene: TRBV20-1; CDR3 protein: SAPGLEYGSYNEQF
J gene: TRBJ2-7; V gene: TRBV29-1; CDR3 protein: SATTGFDEQY
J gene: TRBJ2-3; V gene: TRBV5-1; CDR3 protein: ASSSETSGGTDTQY
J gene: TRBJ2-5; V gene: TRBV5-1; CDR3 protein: ASSLHGTGDETQY
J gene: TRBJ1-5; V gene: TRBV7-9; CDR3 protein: ASSQDGNQPQH